Sequencing of this T cell receptor beta chain was carried out in a study of blood T cells in healthy people across ages. The CDR3 is 15 residues long. Trimming left V 1 base short and J 9 bases short, with 19 bases between. CDR1 is SQVTM, CDR2 ANQGSEA, per germline. PCR was performed a second time for roughly 7 to 11 cycles using a sample-barcoded 5' primer and a J-beta primer mix. TCRdb analysed the 5' RACE reads with MiXCR anew, one entry per CDR3 protein. In the table there are more than 1,000,000 distinct CDR3 sequences, about 23% of which are singletons. General study findings and limits: The study could not conclusively compare naive and antigen-experienced cells, given its unsorted PBMCs. Estimates based on one million T cells were treated as lower bounds.

This clonotype appeared a few times. The antigen is undetermined. These data were also filed under a second study, of T cells of mothers and their children. That paper adds: Samples were provided by three healthy Caucasian mothers and their six children. All extracted RNA went into cDNA synthesis, approximately 1.5 ug per 15 ul.

The sample consisted of blood. The clonotype was recovered from a girl aged 2-9 years in good health. This sequence joins TRBV29-1 and TRBJ2-1; D may correspond to TRBD1 or TRBD2 (6 bases each). CDR3 loop: CSVEVSGGPMGEQFF. CDR3 DNA sequence: TGCAGCGTTGAAGTATCTGGGGGGCCAATGGGTGAGCAGTTCTTC.